The subject of this entry is one TCR beta chain. Sequencing was performed with immunoSEQ multiplex PCR; in TCRdb, only in-frame clones are kept and a portion is missing. The sample lists a few hundred thousand clones; approximately 86% were seen once. This sample stems from a study of blood T cell repertoires in COVID-19. V lost 3 bases and J 10 bases, leaving 19 bases between the germline ends. This CDR3 spans 16 amino acids. Germline CDR1 LNHDA, CDR2 SQIVND (reference sequence). The TCR originated in a man between 18 and 35 years old with active or convalescent COVID-19. Input material: peripheral blood. The chain uses TRBV19 and TRBJ1-6; perhaps TRBD1 as D (5 bases). The CDR3 loop reads CASSIRPPARGSPLHF. As DNA, the CDR3 is TGTGCCAGTAGTATTCGCCCTCCCGCAAGGGGCTCACCCCTCCACTTT.